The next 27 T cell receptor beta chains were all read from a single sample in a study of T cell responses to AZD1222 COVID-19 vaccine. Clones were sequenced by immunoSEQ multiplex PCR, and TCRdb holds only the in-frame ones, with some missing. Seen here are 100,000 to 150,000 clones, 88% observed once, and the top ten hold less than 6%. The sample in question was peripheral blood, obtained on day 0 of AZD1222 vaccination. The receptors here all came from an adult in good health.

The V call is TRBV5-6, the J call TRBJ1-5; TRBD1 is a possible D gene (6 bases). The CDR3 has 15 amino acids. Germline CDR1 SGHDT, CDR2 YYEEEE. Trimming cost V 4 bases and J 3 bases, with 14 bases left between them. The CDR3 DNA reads TGTGCCAGCAGCGTCTCAGGGGCCCTCAATCAGCCCCAGCATTTT. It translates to CASSVSGALNQPQHF.

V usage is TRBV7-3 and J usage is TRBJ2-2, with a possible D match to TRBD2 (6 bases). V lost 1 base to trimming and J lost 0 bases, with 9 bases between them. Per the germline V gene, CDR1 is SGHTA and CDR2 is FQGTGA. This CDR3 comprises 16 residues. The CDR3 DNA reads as TGTGCCAGCAGCTTAATGGGGGGACCGAACACCGGGGAGCTGTTTTTT. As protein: CASSLMGGPNTGELFF.

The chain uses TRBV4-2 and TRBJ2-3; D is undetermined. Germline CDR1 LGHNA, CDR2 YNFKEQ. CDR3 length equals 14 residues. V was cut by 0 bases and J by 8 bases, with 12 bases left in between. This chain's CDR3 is CASSQEQGPPTQYF. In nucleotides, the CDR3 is TGTGCCAGCAGCCAAGAACAAGGTCCTCCTACGCAGTATTTT.

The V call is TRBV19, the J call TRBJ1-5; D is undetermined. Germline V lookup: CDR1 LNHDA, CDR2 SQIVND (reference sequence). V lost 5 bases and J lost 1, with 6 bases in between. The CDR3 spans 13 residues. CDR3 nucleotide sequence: TGTGCCAGTAGTCAGGACAGCAATCAGCCCCAGCATTTT. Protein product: CASSQDSNQPQHF.

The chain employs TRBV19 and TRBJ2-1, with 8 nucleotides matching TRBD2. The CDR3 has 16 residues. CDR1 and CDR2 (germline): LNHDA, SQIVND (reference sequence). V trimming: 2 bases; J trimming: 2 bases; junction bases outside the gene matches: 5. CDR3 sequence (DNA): TGTGCCAGTAGTATAAATAGCGGGGCAACCTACAATGAGCAGTTCTTC. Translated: CASSINSGATYNEQFF.

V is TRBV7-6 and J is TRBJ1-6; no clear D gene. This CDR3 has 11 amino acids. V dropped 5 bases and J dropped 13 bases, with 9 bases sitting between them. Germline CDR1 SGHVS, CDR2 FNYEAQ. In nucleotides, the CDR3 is TGTGCCAGCAGCATTAGAGGGCCCCTCCACTTT. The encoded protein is CASSIRGPLHF.

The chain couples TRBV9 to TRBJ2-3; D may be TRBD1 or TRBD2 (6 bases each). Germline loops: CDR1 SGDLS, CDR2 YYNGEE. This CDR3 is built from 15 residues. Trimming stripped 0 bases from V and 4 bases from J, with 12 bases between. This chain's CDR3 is CASSVGGAVADTQYF. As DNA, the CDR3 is TGTGCCAGCAGCGTAGGGGGGGCTGTCGCAGATACGCAGTATTTT.

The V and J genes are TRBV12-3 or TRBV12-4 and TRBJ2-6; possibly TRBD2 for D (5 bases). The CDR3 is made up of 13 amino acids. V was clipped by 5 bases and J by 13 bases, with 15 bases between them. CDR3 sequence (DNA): TGTGCCAGCAGTCCTCGGGAAAGTTGGGTCCTGACTTTC. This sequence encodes CASSPRESWVLTF.

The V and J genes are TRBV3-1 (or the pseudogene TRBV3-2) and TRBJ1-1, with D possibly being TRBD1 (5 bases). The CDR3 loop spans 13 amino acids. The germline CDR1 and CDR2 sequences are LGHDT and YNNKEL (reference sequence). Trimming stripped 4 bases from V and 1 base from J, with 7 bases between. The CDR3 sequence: CASSPGGNTEAFF. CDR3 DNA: TGTGCCAGCAGCCCGGGGGGGAACACTGAAGCTTTCTTT.

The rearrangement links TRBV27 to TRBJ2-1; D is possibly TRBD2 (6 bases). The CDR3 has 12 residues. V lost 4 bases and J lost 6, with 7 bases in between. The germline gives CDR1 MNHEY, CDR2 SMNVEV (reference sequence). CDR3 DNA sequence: TGTGCCAGCAGTTGGGGACTCAATGAGCAGTTCTTC. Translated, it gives CASSWGLNEQFF.

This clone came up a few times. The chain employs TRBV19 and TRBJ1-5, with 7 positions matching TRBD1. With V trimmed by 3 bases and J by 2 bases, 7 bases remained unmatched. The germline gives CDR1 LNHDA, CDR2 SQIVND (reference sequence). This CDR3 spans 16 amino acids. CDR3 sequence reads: CASSMGQPQGNQPQHF. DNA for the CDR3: TGTGCCAGTAGTATGGGACAGCCTCAAGGCAATCAGCCCCAGCATTTT.

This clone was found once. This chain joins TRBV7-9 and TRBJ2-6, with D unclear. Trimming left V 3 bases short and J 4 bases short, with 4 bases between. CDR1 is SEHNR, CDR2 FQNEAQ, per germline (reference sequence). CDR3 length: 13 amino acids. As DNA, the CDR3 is TGTGCCAGCAGCTTCGCCGGGGCCAACGTCCTGACTTTC. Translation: CASSFAGANVLTF.

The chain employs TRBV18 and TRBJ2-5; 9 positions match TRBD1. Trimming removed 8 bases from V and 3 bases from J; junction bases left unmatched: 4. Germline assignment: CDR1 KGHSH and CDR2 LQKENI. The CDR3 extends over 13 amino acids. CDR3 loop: CASVQGAEETQYF. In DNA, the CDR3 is TGTGCCAGCGTACAGGGGGCGGAAGAGACCCAGTACTTC. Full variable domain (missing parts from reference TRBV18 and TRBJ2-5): NAGVMQNPRHLVRRRGQEARLRCSPMKGHSHVYWYRQLPEEGLKFMVYLQKENIIDESGMPKERFSAEFPKEGPSILRIQQVVRGDSAAYFCASVQGAEETQYFGPGTRLLVL.

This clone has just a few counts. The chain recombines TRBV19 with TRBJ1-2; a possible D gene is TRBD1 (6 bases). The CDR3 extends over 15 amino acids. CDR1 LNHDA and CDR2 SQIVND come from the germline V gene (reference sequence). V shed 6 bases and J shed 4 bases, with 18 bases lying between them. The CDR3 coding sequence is TGTGCCAGTAGACCATTACAGGGACGGGGCTATGGCTACACCTTC. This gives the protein CASRPLQGRGYGYTF. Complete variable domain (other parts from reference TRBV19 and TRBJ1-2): DGGITQSPKYLFRKEGQNVTLSCEQNLNHDAMYWYRQDPGQGLRLIYYSQIVNDFQKGDIAEGYSVSREKKESFPLTVTSAQKNPTAFYLCASRPLQGRGYGYTFGSGTRLTVV.

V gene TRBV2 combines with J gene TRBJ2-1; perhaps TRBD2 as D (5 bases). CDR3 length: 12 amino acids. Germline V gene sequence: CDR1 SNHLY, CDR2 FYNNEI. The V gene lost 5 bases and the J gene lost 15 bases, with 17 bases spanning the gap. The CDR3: CASSSDTREGFF. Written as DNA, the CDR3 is TGTGCCAGCAGTTCCGACACTCGTGAGGGGTTCTTC.

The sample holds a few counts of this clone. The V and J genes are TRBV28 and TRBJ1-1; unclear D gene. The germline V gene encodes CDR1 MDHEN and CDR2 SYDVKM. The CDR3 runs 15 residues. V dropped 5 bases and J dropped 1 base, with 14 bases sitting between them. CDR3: CASSPFTAKNTEAFF. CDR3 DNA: TGTGCCAGCAGTCCCTTTACAGCCAAGAACACTGAAGCTTTCTTT.

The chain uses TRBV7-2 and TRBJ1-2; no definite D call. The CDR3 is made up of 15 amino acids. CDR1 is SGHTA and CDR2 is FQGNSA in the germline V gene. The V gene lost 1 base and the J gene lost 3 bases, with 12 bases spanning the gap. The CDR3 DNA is TGTGCCAGCAGCTTAGAAGCCGGGAACCACTATGGCTACACCTTC. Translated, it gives CASSLEAGNHYGYTF.

The CDR3 DNA follows: TGCGCCAGCAGCCCTTCCCAACGGGCAGGCGATTTCTCTGGAAACACCATATATTTT. Translating gives CASSPSQRAGDFSGNTIYF. This chain joins TRBV4-1 and TRBJ1-3; D not certain. Per the germline V gene, CDR1 is MGHRA and CDR2 is YSYEKL. The ends were cut back, 4 bases at V and 0 bases at J, with 22 bases in the middle. CDR3 length: 19 residues.

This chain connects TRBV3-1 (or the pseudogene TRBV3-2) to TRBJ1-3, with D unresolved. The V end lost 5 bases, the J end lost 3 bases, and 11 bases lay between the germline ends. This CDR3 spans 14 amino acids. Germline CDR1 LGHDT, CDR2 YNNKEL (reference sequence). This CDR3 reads CASSESSHGNTIYF. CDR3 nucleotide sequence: TGTGCCAGCAGCGAATCGTCCCATGGAAACACCATATATTTT.

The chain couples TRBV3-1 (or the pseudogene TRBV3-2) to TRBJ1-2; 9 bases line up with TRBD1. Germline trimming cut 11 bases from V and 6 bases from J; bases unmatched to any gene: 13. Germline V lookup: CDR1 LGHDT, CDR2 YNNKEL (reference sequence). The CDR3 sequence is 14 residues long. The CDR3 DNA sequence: TGTGCCGTATCTTCCGGGACAGGGTATCATGGCTACACCTTC. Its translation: CAVSSGTGYHGYTF.

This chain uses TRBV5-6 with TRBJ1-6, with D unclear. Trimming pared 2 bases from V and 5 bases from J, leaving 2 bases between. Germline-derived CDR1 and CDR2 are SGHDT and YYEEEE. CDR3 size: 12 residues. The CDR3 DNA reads TGTGCCAGCAGCTTCGATAATTCACCCCTCCACTTT. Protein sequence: CASSFDNSPLHF.

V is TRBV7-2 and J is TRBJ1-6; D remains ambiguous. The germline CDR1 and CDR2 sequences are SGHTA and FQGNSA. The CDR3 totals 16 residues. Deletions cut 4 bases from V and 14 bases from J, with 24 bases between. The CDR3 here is CASSSSVAAPKKSLHF. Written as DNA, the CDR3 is TGTGCCAGCAGCTCATCCGTCGCGGCCCCAAAAAAGTCCCTCCACTTT.

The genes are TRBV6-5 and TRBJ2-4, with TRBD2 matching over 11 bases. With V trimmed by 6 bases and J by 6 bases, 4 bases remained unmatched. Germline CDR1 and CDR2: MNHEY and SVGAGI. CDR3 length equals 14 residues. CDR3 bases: TGTGCCAGCAGCCAAACTAGCGGGGGAAACATTCAGTACTTC. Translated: CASSQTSGGNIQYF.

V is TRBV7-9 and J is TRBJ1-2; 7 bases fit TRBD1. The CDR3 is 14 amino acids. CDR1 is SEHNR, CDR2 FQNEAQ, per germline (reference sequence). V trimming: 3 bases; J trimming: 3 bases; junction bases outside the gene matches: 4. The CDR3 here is CASSFQGDYYGYTF. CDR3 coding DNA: TGTGCCAGCAGCTTCCAGGGGGACTACTATGGCTACACCTTC.

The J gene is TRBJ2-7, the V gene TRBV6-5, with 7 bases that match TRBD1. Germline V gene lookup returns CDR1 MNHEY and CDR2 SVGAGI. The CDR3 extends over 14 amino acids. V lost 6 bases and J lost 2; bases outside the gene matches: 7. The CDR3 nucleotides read TGTGCCAGCAGCCTACCCGACAGGGCCTACGAGCAGTACTTC. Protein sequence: CASSLPDRAYEQYF.

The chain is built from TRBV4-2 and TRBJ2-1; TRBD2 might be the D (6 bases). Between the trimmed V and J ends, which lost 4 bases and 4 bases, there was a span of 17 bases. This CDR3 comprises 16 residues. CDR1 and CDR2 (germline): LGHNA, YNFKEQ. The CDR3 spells CASSLPGAGTYNEQFF. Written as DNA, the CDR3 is TGTGCCAGCAGCCTGCCTGGGGCGGGGACTTACAATGAGCAGTTCTTC.

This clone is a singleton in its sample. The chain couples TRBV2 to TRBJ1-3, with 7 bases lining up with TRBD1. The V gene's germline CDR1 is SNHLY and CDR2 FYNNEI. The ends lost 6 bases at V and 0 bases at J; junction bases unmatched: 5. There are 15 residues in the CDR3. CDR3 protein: CASRGQSYSGNTIYF. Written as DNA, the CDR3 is TGTGCCAGCAGGGGACAGAGCTACTCTGGAAACACCATATATTTT.